Each of the 8 T cell receptor beta chains below was sequenced from the same sample in a study of T-cell memory formation after mild COVID-19. MiXCR, applied by TCRdb to the 5' RACE reads, yields one record per CDR3 protein. This sample has 250,000 to 350,000 distinct CDR3 sequences; about a sixth occur once, and the top ten carry more than 20%. The sequencing input was PBMCs or a T cell subset sorted from them (not recorded which). These receptor sequences come from a man between 18 and 29 years old who had mild COVID-19 (a few samples of this study predate the infection). Cell type and time point are not known.

The genes are TRBV20-1 and TRBJ2-7; 7 bases agree with TRBD1. Trimming cost V 6 bases and J 7 bases; bases outside gene matches: 12. The germline gives CDR1 DFQATT, CDR2 SNEGSKA (reference sequence). The CDR3 has 13 amino acids. The chain's CDR3 is CSAGPTGSFEQYF. The CDR3 DNA reads TGCAGTGCAGGACCGACAGGGAGTTTTGAGCAGTACTTC.

This clonotype came up many times. This chain links TRBV6-5 with TRBJ2-2; 10 bases align to TRBD1. The CDR3 length is 16 residues. From germline, CDR1 is MNHEY and CDR2 SVGAGI. V trimming: 6 bases; J trimming: 2 bases; junction bases outside the gene matches: 6. The DNA of the CDR3 is TGTGCCAGCAGGAGACAGGGGGCCCACAACACCGGGGAGCTGTTTTTT. Protein: CASRRQGAHNTGELFF.

This sequence joins TRBV27 and TRBJ1-1; TRBD1 aligns across 7 bases. V shed 5 bases, J shed 5 bases, and the junction held 11 bases outside the gene matches. Germline CDR1 reads MNHEY; CDR2 reads SMNVEV (reference sequence). The length of the CDR3 is 15 residues. Here the CDR3 DNA reads TGTGCCAGCAGTGACTTTAGGGGGCGCCAAACTGAAGCTTTCTTT. This codes for CASSDFRGRQTEAFF.

This clonotype came up once. This chain uses TRBV6-6 with TRBJ1-2; D possibly corresponds to TRBD1 (5 bases). The V end was cut by 1 base, the J end by 3 bases, with 12 bases between. CDR3 size: 15 residues. Per the germline V gene, CDR1 is MNHNY and CDR2 is SVGAGI (reference sequence). The CDR3 sequence: CASSYFFGGDYGYTF. The CDR3 DNA sequence: TGTGCCAGCAGTTACTTTTTTGGGGGTGACTATGGCTACACCTTC.

V gene TRBV7-8 combines with J gene TRBJ2-2; D is perhaps TRBD1 (6 bases). CDR3 length: 16 amino acids. CDR1 and CDR2 (germline): SGHVS, FQNEAQ. With 0 bases removed from V and 1 base from J, the gap between germline ends came to 9 bases. The CDR3 spells CASSLAEGENTGELFF. CDR3 in DNA: TGTGCCAGCAGCTTAGCAGAGGGGGAGAACACCGGGGAGCTGTTTTTT.

This clonotype has a handful of counts. This chain links TRBV7-9 with TRBJ1-4; D is unresolved. CDR3 length: 14 residues. V was clipped by 2 bases and J by 12 bases, with 16 bases between them. Germline CDR1 reads SEHNR; CDR2 reads FQNEAQ (reference sequence). The CDR3 DNA sequence: TGTGCCAGCAGCTTACTGCGGACCCCGGGTGAACTGTTTTTT. Translation gives CASSLLRTPGELFF.

The chain employs TRBV15 and TRBJ2-7; D is perhaps TRBD1 (5 bases). With 1 base removed from V and 3 bases from J, the gap between germline ends came to 13 bases. The CDR3 totals 15 residues. The germline gives CDR1 LNHNV, CDR2 YYDKDF (reference sequence). This CDR3 reads CATSRVMGPFYEQYF. The CDR3 nucleotides are TGTGCCACCAGCAGAGTCATGGGGCCCTTCTACGAGCAGTACTTC.

The genes are TRBV5-4 and TRBJ2-3; 10 nucleotides agree with TRBD2. This CDR3 has 16 residues. Looked up from germline, CDR1 is SGHNT and CDR2 is YYREEE (reference sequence). Losses at the gene ends were 3 bases for V and 4 bases for J; bases not matched to a gene: 8. The CDR3 spells CASSSEAGGPPDTQYF. CDR3 coding DNA: TGTGCCAGCAGCTCTGAAGCGGGGGGGCCCCCAGATACGCAGTATTTT.